Presented here are 20 T cell receptor beta chains from one specimen sequenced in a study of blood T cell repertoires in COVID-19. Generated by immunoSEQ multiplex PCR, the TCRdb table keeps only in-frame clones and is missing some. The repertoire has under 150,000 clones, roughly 80% of them found once; the top ten carry about 17%. Sequenced input: peripheral blood. The receptors derive from a woman older than 75 with acute or convalescent COVID-19.

Worth noting for this clone: It is unclear where the CDR3 begins or ends on the DNA, so no DNA is shown, and the CDR3 is as TCRdb lists it. The chain has TRBV12-1 and TRBJ1-3; the table calls TRBD1, which could not be checked here. TRBV12-1 is flagged as a pseudogene. The CDR3 extends over 16 residues, inclusive of both ends. The CDR3 loop reads CASSFGQGNSGNTIYF.

This chain joins TRBV18 and TRBJ2-1, with 9 bases lining up with TRBD2. CDR1 is KGHSH and CDR2 is LQKENI in the germline V gene. The CDR3 is made up of 13 amino acids. J lost 9 bases, V lost 1 base, and 1 base had no gene match. The CDR3 loop reads CASSPLAGAEQFF. The CDR3 nucleotides are TGTGCCAGCTCACCACTAGCGGGGGCTGAGCAGTTCTTC.

This chain connects TRBV4-3 to TRBJ1-2; possibly TRBD1 for D (6 bases). The CDR3 loop spans 14 amino acids. Germline V gene data show CDR1 as LGHNA and CDR2 as YSLEER. V dropped 0 bases and J dropped 13 bases, with 18 bases sitting between them. CDR3 in DNA: TGCGCCAGCAGCCAAGATCTGGGGGCAGGGTATAGCACCTTC. Residues: CASSQDLGAGYSTF.

This chain links TRBV2 with TRBJ2-7, with TRBD1 as a possible D gene (6 bases). Germline V gene data show CDR1 as SNHLY and CDR2 as FYNNEI. The CDR3 covers 13 residues. The V and J ends lost 6 bases and 2 bases respectively, with 11 bases between them. The CDR3 here is CASSLGAAYEQYF. CDR3 DNA sequence: TGTGCCAGCAGCCTGGGGGCAGCCTACGAGCAGTACTTC.

V gene TRBV5-8 combines with J gene TRBJ2-1, with D tentatively TRBD1 (6 bases). The V end was cut by 7 bases, the J end by 8 bases, with 16 bases between. Germline CDR1 SGHTS, CDR2 YDEGEE. The CDR3 sequence is 13 residues long. DNA of the CDR3: TGTGCCAGCGCCATCTACAGGGTCCATGAGCAGTTCTTC. This translates into CASAIYRVHEQFF.

The chain carries TRBV7-8 and TRBJ2-7; possible D gene TRBD1, 6 bases. This CDR3 is 13 amino acids long. V dropped 5 bases and J dropped 7 bases, with 15 bases sitting between them. CDR1 is SGHVS and CDR2 is FQNEAQ in the germline V gene. The CDR3 here is CASSLPPGQEQYF. Written as DNA, the CDR3 is TGTGCCAGCAGCCTACCTCCGGGACAAGAGCAGTACTTC.

V and J are TRBV12-3 or TRBV12-4 and TRBJ2-1, with 9 bases matching TRBD1. J lost 12 bases, V lost 6 bases, and 6 bases had no gene match. The CDR3 runs to 12 residues. In nucleotides, the CDR3 is TGTGCCAGCAGCTCGACAGGGGGGGCGCAGTTCTTC. Protein product: CASSSTGGAQFF.

This clone was seen just once. This chain joins TRBV19 and TRBJ1-5, with TRBD1 matching over 8 bases. CDR3 length: 16 amino acids. Germline assignment: CDR1 LNHDA and CDR2 SQIVND (reference sequence). Trimming took 3 bases from V and 0 from J; bases not matched to a gene: 4. The CDR3 nucleotides read TGTGCCAGTAGTATCCAGGGGGCTTATAGCAATCAGCCCCAGCATTTT. This codes for CASSIQGAYSNQPQHF. Filled out from reference TRBV19 and TRBJ1-5, the complete variable domain reads DGGITQSPKYLFRKEGQNVTLSCEQNLNHDAMYWYRQDPGQGLRLIYYSQIVNDFQKGDIAEGYSVSREKKESFPLTVTSAQKNPTAFYLCASSIQGAYSNQPQHFGDGTRLSIL.

This clone was picked up one time. The chain couples TRBV3-1 (or the pseudogene TRBV3-2) to TRBJ2-5; TRBD1 is a possible D gene (6 bases). Trimming removed 3 bases from V and 6 bases from J, with 14 bases in between. From germline, CDR1 is LGHDT and CDR2 YNNKEL (reference sequence). This CDR3 has 14 amino acids. The CDR3 nucleotides read TGTGCCAGCAGCCACCCCGACAGGACGAAGACCCAGTACTTC. Protein sequence: CASSHPDRTKTQYF.

The V and J genes are TRBV6-5 and TRBJ2-7, with 10 bases that match TRBD1. CDR1 is MNHEY, CDR2 SVGAGI, per germline. This CDR3 comprises 15 residues. Unmatched junction bases numbered 1, after V lost 0 bases and J lost 2 bases. The CDR3 sequence is CASSYSDRGAYEQYF. In DNA form, the CDR3 reads TGTGCCAGCAGTTACTCGGACAGGGGGGCCTACGAGCAGTACTTC.

The V call is TRBV5-4, the J call TRBJ1-2; TRBD1 might be the D (6 bases). This CDR3 contains 15 residues. The V end was cut by 0 bases, the J end by 3 bases, with 12 bases between. From germline, CDR1 is SGHNT and CDR2 YYREEE (reference sequence). CDR3 sequence: CASSLDGGQDYGYTF. The CDR3 nucleotides read TGTGCCAGCAGCTTGGATGGGGGCCAGGACTATGGCTACACCTTC.

Only one count was recorded for this clone. The J gene is TRBJ1-4, the V gene TRBV18; 10 nucleotides agree with TRBD1. Per the germline V gene, CDR1 is KGHSH and CDR2 is LQKENI. This CDR3 comprises 15 residues. The ends lost 1 base at V and 7 bases at J; junction bases unmatched: 3. As DNA, the CDR3 is TGTGCCAGCTCACCACGGAGGACAGGGGGTGAAAAACTGTTTTTT. The encoded protein is CASSPRRTGGEKLFF.

The genes are TRBV12-3 or TRBV12-4 and TRBJ1-2, with no clear D. Trimming left V 3 bases short and J 1 base short, with 6 bases between. This CDR3 is built from 13 residues. DNA for the CDR3: TGTGCCAGCAGTTTTCAGGATAACTATGGCTACACCTTC. It is translated as CASSFQDNYGYTF.

The V gene is TRBV19, the J gene TRBJ1-2, with a tentative D call TRBD1 (5 bases). Germline assignment: CDR1 LNHDA and CDR2 SQIVND (reference sequence). Deletions cut 6 bases from V and 4 bases from J, with 15 bases between. The length of the CDR3 is 14 residues. CDR3 in DNA: TGTGCCAGTAGACAGACCGACAGCCCCTATGGCTACACCTTC. Translating it yields CASRQTDSPYGYTF.

The count of this clone is one. V and J are TRBV7-2 and TRBJ2-3, with 11 positions matching TRBD2. V lost 3 bases and J lost 7; bases outside the gene matches: 6. CDR1 SGHTA and CDR2 FQGNSA come from the germline V gene. The CDR3 totals 15 residues. As DNA, the CDR3 is TGTGCCAGCAGCTTGTCTAGCGGGGGGTATAATACGCAGTATTTT. It translates to CASSLSSGGYNTQYF.

This clone was seen only once. The chain uses TRBV6-2 or TRBV6-3 and TRBJ2-7; D call uncertain. This CDR3 spans 14 amino acids. The V and J ends lost 0 bases and 3 bases respectively, with 9 bases between them. The germline V gene has CDR1 MNHEY and CDR2 SVGEGT. CDR3 sequence reads: CASSYSIGGYEQYF. The CDR3 DNA reads as TGTGCCAGCAGTTACTCGATAGGCGGCTACGAGCAGTACTTC.

The chain employs TRBV12-3 or TRBV12-4 and TRBJ1-1, with D maybe TRBD1 (5 bases). Trimming cost V 1 base and J 7 bases, with 10 bases left between them. The CDR3 length is 13 residues. CDR3 sequence (DNA): TGTGCCAGCAGTTTAGAAGGGAGGGGTGAAGCTTTCTTT. Translating gives CASSLEGRGEAFF.

This clone was observed a few times. CDR3 protein: CASKQYTEAFF. The CDR3 DNA follows: TGTGCCAGTAAACAGTACACTGAAGCTTTCTTT. V and J are TRBV19 and TRBJ1-1; unclear D gene. The CDR3 length is 11 residues. V was pared by 7 bases and J by 3 bases, with 6 bases between. The germline V gene has CDR1 LNHDA and CDR2 SQIVND (reference sequence).

This rearrangement joins TRBV7-9 to TRBJ2-7, with D unresolved. Germline CDR1 is SEHNR and CDR2 is FQNEAQ (reference sequence). The CDR3 runs to 14 residues. The V gene lost 1 base and the J gene lost 1 base, with 8 bases spanning the gap. CDR3 sequence reads: CASSLDSFSYEQYF. The CDR3 nucleotides read TGTGCCAGCAGCTTAGACAGTTTTTCCTACGAGCAGTACTTC.

This clone is a singleton in its sample. The chain combines TRBV19 with TRBJ1-6, with TRBD1 matching 9 bases. This CDR3 is 16 amino acids long. Germline V gene data show CDR1 as LNHDA and CDR2 as SQIVND (reference sequence). The trim removed 6 bases at V and 9 bases at J, leaving 12 bases unmatched. The CDR3 coding sequence is TGTGCCAGTAGCCCCCTCTCGGGACAGGGAATTTCACCCCTCCACTTT. Amino acids: CASSPLSGQGISPLHF.